This record concerns one TCR beta chain sequence. This clonotype appeared a few times. Its antigen target is currently unknown. The input lacks base qualities; no much larger clone sits a single base away. The source of the sample is a study of T cells after yellow fever vaccination (dated by TCRdb to the late 2010s). Study-level background: The SMART-Seq v4 Ultra Low Input RNA kit was used to prepare libraries from fractions with low cell numbers. To follow T-cell clones before and after both primary and booster YFV17D yellow fever vaccination, bulk TCR alpha and beta repertoires underwent longitudinal sequencing. The cohort comprised two healthy male donors, one aged 18 to 30 and one aged 30 to 40 years. Bulk PBMC replicates and cell subsets were isolated from blood drawn at multiple timepoints before and after both primary and secondary immunization. General conclusions and limits of the study: Because the study included only a couple of donors, the extent to which the findings can be generalized is limited. A small fraction of clonotypes appeared in both the CD4 and CD8 compartments, likely as a result of convergent recombination. Most clones expanded after primary vaccination were re-detected after the booster (around 96% of CD4 and approximately 85% of CD8), suggesting broad memory maintenance. FACS-sorted repertoires could contain abundant contaminating clonotypes from the bulk population, so computational filtering was required. Compared with the primary T-cell response, the secondary T-cell response was faster but weaker, reaching its peak on day 5 rather than on day 15.

V was cut back by 6 bases and J by 0 bases, leaving a gap of 11 bases between them. As encoded in the germline V gene, CDR1 is MNHEY while CDR2 is SVGAGI. Counted from cysteine to phenylalanine, this CDR3 has 14 amino acids. CDR3 DNA only is kept here, 42 bases in frame from base 1. TCRdb lists the instrument as Illumina NovaSeq 6000. TCR cDNA was made using 5'RACE template switching, a step that added a universal primer site and unique molecular identifiers. Priming for cDNA synthesis came from both the TCR alpha and TCR beta constant segments. Library amplification involved two PCR steps, and the second step added sample barcodes and sequencing adapters. Sequencing of libraries was done on Illumina HiSeq 2500 (2x100 bp) or NovaSeq (2x150 bp). The paper's data handling went like this. MIGEC handled demultiplexing of reads and collapsing into UMI consensus sequences, while MiXCR performed V(D)J alignment. Vaccine-responding clonotypes were defined with edgeR using replicate PBMC samples, requiring FDR below 0.01 and a log2 fold change above 5 up to day 15. Each bulk clonotype was labeled CD4 or CD8 based on which sequenced repertoire, CD4 or CD8, contained the clonotype at higher abundance. TCRdb reran the public reads through fastp at Q25 and MiXCR, keeping productive beta chains. Here each entry gathers all rows of one CDR3 protein and keeps the most common genes and DNA. The V and J calls were not made by the authors but by TCRdb's processing. Counted in this sample were 100,000 to 150,000 distinct CDR3 sequences; roughly 15% of them appeared once. Around 46% of the sample is held by the ten biggest clonotypes.

This sample's treatment or condition label indicates: live attenuated yellow fever vaccine strain. PBMCs were isolated from peripheral blood using a standard Ficoll-Paque protocol. Dynabeads CD4 and CD8 positive selection kits were used to isolate the CD4 and CD8 T-cell fractions. TriZol was used to extract RNA from bulk PBMCs, CD4 and CD8 fractions, and dextramer-positive and dextramer-negative fractions. This sequence was found in a man between 18 and 35 years old who received the YFV17D yellow fever vaccine. This chain is built from TRBV6-5 and TRBJ1-1; TRBD1 might be the D gene, on 5 matching bases. The specimen comprised CD8+ T cells sorted from PBMCs, sampled 5 days after the yellow fever booster vaccination. The bases are TGTGCCAGCAGCTCCGGGACGGTGAACACTGAAGCTTTCTTT. Its protein product is CASSSGTVNTEAFF.